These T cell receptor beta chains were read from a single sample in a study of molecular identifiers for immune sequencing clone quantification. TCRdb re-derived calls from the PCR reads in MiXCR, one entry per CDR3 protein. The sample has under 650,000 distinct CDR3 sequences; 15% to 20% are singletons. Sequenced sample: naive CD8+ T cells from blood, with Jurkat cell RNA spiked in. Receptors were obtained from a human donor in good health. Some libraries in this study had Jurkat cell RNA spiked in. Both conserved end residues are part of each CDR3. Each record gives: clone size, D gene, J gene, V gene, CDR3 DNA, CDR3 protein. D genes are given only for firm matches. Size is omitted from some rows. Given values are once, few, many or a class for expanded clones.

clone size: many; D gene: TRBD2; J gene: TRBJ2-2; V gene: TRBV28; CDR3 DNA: TGTGCCAGCAGACCCGGACTAGCGGGAGTCGGGCGGACCGGGGAGCTGTTTTTT; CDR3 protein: CASRPGLAGVGRTGELFF
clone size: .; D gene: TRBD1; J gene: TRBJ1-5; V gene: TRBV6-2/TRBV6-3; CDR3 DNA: TGTGCCAGCAGCTACCGGTCCGGACAGGGCCGCAATCAGCCCCAGCATTTT; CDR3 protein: CASSYRSGQGRNQPQHF
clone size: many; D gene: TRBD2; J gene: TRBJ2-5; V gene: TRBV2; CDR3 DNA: TGTGCCAGCAGTGGACTAGCTAGCCAAGAGACCCAGTACTTC; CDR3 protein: CASSGLASQETQYF
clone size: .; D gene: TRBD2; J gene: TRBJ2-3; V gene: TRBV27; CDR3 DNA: TGTGCCAGCAGTTTTCTGGGGACTAGGTTTACAGATACGCAGTATTTT; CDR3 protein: CASSFLGTRFTDTQYF
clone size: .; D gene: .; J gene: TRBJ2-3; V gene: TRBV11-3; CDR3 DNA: TGTGCCAACAGCTTAGAACAGGGGAGGACAGATACGCAGTATTTT; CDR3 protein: CANSLEQGRTDTQYF
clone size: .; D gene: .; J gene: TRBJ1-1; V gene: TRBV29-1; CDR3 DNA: TGCAGCGTCCGGGCTGGTCGGAACACTGAAGCTTTCTTT; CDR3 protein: CSVRAGRNTEAFF
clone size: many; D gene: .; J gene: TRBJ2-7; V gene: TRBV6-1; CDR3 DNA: TGTGCCAGCAGTGAAGGGTGGCATCCCTTCTTC; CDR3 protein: CASSEGWHPFF
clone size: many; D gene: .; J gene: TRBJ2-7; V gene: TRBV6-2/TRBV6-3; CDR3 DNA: TGTGCCAGCACCTTCAGACAGCCCTACGAGCAGTACTTC; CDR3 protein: CASTFRQPYEQYF
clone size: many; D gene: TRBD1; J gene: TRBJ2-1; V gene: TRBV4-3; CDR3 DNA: TGCGCCAGCAGCCAAGATCCCCATACAGGGGTCAATGAGCAGTTCTTC; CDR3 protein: CASSQDPHTGVNEQFF
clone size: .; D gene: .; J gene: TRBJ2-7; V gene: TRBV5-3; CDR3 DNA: TGTGCCAGCAGCTTGGCGGCTTTGGGCGGGGAGGAGTACTTC; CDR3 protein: CASSLAALGGEEYF
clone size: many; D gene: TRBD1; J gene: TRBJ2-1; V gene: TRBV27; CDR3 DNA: TGTGCCAGCAGTTCGGGACAGGGCTACAATGAGCAGTTCTTC; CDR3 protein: CASSSGQGYNEQFF
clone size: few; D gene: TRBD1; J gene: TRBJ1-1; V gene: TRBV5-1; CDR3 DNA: TGCGCCAGCAGCTCTGGGGACAGGGGGAAAACTGAAGCTTTCTTT; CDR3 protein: CASSSGDRGKTEAFF
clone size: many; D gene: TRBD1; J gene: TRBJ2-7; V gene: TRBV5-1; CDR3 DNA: TGCGCCAGCAGCCAACGGGACAGGACCTACGAGCAGTACTTC; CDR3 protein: CASSQRDRTYEQYF
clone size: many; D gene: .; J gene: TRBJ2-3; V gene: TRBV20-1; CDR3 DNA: TGCAGTGTGCTTCAGGTCTCATCGACAGATACGCAGTATTTT; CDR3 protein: CSVLQVSSTDTQYF
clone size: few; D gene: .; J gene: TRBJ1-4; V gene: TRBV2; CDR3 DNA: TGTGCCAGCAGTGAAGATATGGATAGCTCAACTAATGAAAAACCGTTTTTT; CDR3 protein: CASSEDMDSSTNEKPFF
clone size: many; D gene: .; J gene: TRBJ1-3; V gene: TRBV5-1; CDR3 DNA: TGCGCCAGCAGCTTGGATTCGGAGTTAAACACCATATATTTT; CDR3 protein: CASSLDSELNTIYF
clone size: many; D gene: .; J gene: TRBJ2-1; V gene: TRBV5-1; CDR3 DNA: TGCGCCAGCAGCATAATAGCCGGTGAGCAGTTCTTC; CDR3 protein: CASSIIAGEQFF
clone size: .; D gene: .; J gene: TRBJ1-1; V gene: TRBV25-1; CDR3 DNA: TGTGCCAGCAGTCCGTCGTTCACTGAAGCTTTCTTT; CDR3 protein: CASSPSFTEAFF
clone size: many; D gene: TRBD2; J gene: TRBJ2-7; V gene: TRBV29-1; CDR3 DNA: TGCAGCGCGGCAGCGGGGGGGCTCTCCTACGAGCAGTACTTC; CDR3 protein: CSAAAGGLSYEQYF
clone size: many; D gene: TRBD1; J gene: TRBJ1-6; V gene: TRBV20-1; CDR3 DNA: TGCAGTGCTAGAGATGGGACAGAGTCCTTTACCGCGGATAATTCACCCCTCCACTTT; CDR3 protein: CSARDGTESFTADNSPLHF
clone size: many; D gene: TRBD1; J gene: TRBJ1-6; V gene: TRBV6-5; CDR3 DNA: TGTGCCAGCAGAACCCAGGGGGCTAATTCACCCCTCCACTTT; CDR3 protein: CASRTQGANSPLHF
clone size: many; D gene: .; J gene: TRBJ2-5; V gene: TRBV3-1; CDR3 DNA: TGTGCCAGCAGCCAATGGCAGGGGGGGGAGACCCAGTACTTC; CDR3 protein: CASSQWQGGETQYF
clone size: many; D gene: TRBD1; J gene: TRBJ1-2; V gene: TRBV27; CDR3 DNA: TGTGCCAGCGGGGGACAGACTAACTATGGCTACACCTTC; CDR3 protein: CASGGQTNYGYTF
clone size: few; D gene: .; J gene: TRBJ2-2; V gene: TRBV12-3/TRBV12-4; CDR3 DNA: TGTGCCAGCAGTTTAGGGGAGCTGTTTTTT; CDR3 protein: CASSLGELFF
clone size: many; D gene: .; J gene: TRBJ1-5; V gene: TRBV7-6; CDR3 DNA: TGTGCCAGCAGCGAACAGGGTCAGCCCCAGCATTTT; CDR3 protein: CASSEQGQPQHF
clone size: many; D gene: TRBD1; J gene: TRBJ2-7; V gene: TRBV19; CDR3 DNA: TGTGCCAGTAAGCCATCGGACAGGGCCTCCTACGAGCAGTACTTC; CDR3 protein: CASKPSDRASYEQYF
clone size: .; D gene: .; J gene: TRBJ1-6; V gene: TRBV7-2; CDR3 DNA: TGTGCCAGCAGCTTAAATCGTTCTTATTCACCCCTCCACTTT; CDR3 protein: CASSLNRSYSPLHF
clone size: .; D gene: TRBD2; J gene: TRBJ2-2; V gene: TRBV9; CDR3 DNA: TGTGCCAGCGGCGTAACTAGCGGGACCAACACCGGGGAGCTGTTTTTT; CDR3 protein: CASGVTSGTNTGELFF
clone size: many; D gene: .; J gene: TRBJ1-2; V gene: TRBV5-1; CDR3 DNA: TGCGCCAGCAGCCTGCGGGCGGTGGCAGATGGCTACACCTTC; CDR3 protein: CASSLRAVADGYTF
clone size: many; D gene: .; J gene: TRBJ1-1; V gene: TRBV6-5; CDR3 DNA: TGTGCCAGCAGTCACCGGGGTGGCACTGAAGCTTTCTTT; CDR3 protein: CASSHRGGTEAFF
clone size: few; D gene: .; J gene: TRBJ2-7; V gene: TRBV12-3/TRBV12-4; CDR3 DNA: TGTGCCAGCAGTCTAGAGGGTTTGGAGGGTTACGAGCAGTACTTC; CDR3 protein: CASSLEGLEGYEQYF
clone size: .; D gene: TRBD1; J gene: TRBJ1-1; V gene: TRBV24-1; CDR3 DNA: TGTGCCACCAGTGAGACAGGGGTAGGCACTGAAGCTTTCTTT; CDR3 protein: CATSETGVGTEAFF
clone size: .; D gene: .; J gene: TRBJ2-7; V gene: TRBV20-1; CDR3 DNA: TGCAGTGCTAGAGATCGCGGCCAGTCCTCCTACGAGCAGTACTTC; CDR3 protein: CSARDRGQSSYEQYF
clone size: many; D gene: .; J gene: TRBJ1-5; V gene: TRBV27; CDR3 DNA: TGTGCCAGCAGTTTACTGATGGGTCAGCCCCAGCATTTT; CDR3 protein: CASSLLMGQPQHF
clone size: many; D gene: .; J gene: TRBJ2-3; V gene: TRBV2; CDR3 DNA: TGTGCCAGCATGGGTGTTCCGGATGATACGCAGTATTTT; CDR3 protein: CASMGVPDDTQYF
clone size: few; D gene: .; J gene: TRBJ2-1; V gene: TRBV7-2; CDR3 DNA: TGTGCCAGCAGCTTACCCTTCGCGGCGGGCTCCTACAATGAGCAGTTCTTC; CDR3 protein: CASSLPFAAGSYNEQFF
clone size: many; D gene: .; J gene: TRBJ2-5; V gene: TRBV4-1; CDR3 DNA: TGCGCCAGCAGCCAACCTGGTCCCCTGGGCGCATTGGAGACCCAGTACTTC; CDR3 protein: CASSQPGPLGALETQYF
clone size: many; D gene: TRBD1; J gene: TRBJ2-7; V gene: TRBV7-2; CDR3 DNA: TGTGCCAGCTCGGACAGGAGCTCCTACGAGCAGTACTTC; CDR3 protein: CASSDRSSYEQYF
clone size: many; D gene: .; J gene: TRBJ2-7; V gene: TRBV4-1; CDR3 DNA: TGCGCCAGCAGCCCCAGTCACTCCTACGAGCAGTACTTC; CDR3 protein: CASSPSHSYEQYF
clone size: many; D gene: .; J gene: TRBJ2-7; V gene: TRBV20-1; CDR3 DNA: TGCAGTGCTGACAACGCAGAAACCTACGAGCAGTACTTC; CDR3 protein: CSADNAETYEQYF
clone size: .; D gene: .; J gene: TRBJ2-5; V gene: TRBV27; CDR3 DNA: TGTGCCAGCACCCCCCCCTCGGGTGAGACCCAGTACTTC; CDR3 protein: CASTPPSGETQYF
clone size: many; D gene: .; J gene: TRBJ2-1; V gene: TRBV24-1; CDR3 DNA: TGTGCCACCAGTGAGCAGGGTCCGACCAACAATGAGCAGTTCTTC; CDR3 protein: CATSEQGPTNNEQFF
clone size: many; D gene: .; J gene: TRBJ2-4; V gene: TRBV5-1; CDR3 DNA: TGCGCCAGCAGCCCCCGTACAGGTTCGTCGGTCAACATTCAGTACTTC; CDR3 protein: CASSPRTGSSVNIQYF
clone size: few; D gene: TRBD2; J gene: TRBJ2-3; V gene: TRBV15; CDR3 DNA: TGTGCCACCAGCAGATATTCCTTCCGGCGGGAGGGCCTGTGGACAGATACGCAGTATTTT; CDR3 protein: CATSRYSFRREGLWTDTQYF
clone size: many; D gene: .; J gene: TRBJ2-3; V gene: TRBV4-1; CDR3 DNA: TGCGCCAGCAGCCAAAGTCCGGGGGTTAGCACAGATACGCAGTATTTT; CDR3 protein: CASSQSPGVSTDTQYF
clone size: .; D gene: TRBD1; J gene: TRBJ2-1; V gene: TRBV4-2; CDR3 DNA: TGTGCCAGCAGCTCCTTAACAGGGGCGACGTACAATGAGCAGTTCTTC; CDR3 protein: CASSSLTGATYNEQFF
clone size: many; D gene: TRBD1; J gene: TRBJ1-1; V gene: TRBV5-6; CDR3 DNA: TGTGCCAGCAGCCAACGCCAGGGACAGGTTTTGCACACTGAAGCTTTCTTT; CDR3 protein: CASSQRQGQVLHTEAFF
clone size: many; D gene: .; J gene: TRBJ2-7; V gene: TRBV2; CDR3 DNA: TGTGCCAGCAGTGAAGAGGCTAGAGGACAATCGCAGTACTTC; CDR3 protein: CASSEEARGQSQYF
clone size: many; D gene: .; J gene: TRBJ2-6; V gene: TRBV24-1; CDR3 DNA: TGTGCCACCAGTGATTTTCTTATCCCCAACGTCCTGACTTTC; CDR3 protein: CATSDFLIPNVLTF
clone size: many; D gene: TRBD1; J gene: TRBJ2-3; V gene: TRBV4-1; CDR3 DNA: TGCGCCAGCAGCAGCGGACAGGGCGTGGCAGATACGCAGTATTTT; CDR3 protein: CASSSGQGVADTQYF
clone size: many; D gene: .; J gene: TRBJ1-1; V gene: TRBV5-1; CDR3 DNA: TGCGCCAGCAGCCCCGACAGGCTACCTGAAGCTTTCTTT; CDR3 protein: CASSPDRLPEAFF
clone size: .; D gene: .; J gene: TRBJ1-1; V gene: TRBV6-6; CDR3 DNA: TGTGCCAGCAGTTATTCCCCTGAAGCTTTCTTT; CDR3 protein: CASSYSPEAFF
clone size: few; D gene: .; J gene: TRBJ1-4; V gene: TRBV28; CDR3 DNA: TGTGCCAGCAGTCAGGACATGAATGATGAAAAACTGTTATTT; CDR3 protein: CASSQDMNDEKLLF